The 17 T cell receptor beta chains reported below all come from one sample, sequenced in a study of blood T cell repertoires in COVID-19. The data were produced by immunoSEQ multiplex PCR, yet TCRdb's version contains in-frame clones alone and is incomplete. Of 430,000 or so clones in the sample, 85% to 90% were seen once. What was sequenced was PBMCs or T cells enriched from blood (not recorded which). These receptors all stem from a woman in her thirties or forties who had recovered from COVID-19.

With regard to this clone: Other DNA sequences within the sample encode an identical CDR3. J is TRBJ1-2 and V is TRBV19, with 8 bases lining up with TRBD1. CDR1 is LNHDA and CDR2 is SQIVND in the germline V gene (reference sequence). The V segment lost 4 bases and the J segment 5 bases; nucleotides outside the gene matches: 0. The CDR3 sequence is 12 residues long. CDR3 in amino acids: CASSRQGYGYTF. DNA for the CDR3: TGTGCCAGTAGTAGACAGGGGTATGGCTACACCTTC.

V gene TRBV7-9 combines with J gene TRBJ2-5; 9 positions match TRBD2. Germline trimming cut 4 bases from V and 1 base from J; bases unmatched to any gene: 4. The germline CDR1 and CDR2 sequences are SEHNR and FQNEAQ (reference sequence). The CDR3 is 15 residues long. CDR3 loop: CASSSTSGSQETQYF. DNA of the CDR3: TGTGCCAGCAGCTCGACTAGCGGATCCCAAGAGACCCAGTACTTC.

This clone has just one count. The V gene is TRBV11-2, the J gene TRBJ1-2; 7 bases are a match to TRBD1. Trimming cost V 1 base and J 4 bases; bases outside gene matches: 18. The CDR3 totals 19 residues. CDR1 and CDR2 from the germline V gene are SGHAT and FQNNGV. For the CDR3, the DNA is TGTGCCAGCAGCTTAGGCTCGGACAGGCTTCCGACCTGGGCCTATGGCTACACCTTC. Protein sequence: CASSLGSDRLPTWAYGYTF.

The chain couples TRBV4-3 to TRBJ1-6; D not certain. This CDR3 has 17 residues. The V and J ends lost 0 bases and 0 bases respectively, with 9 bases between them. From germline, CDR1 is LGHNA and CDR2 YSLEER. CDR3 DNA sequence: TGCGCCAGCAGCCAAGATCCATGGAGCTCCTATAATTCACCCCTCCACTTT. Amino acid sequence: CASSQDPWSSYNSPLHF.

The CDR3 sequence: CASSPAPGRTEAFF. As DNA, the CDR3 is TGTGCCAGCTCACCCGCCCCCGGGAGGACTGAAGCTTTCTTT. The chain employs TRBV18 and TRBJ1-1; D not certain. This CDR3 is 14 amino acids long. V lost 3 bases, J lost 5 bases, and 13 bases lay in between. Germline assignment: CDR1 KGHSH and CDR2 LQKENI.

This clone appeared a single time. The chain joins TRBV19 to TRBJ2-1, with 7 bases matching TRBD2. With V trimmed by 7 bases and J by 9 bases, 18 bases remained unmatched. Germline values: CDR1 LNHDA, CDR2 SQIVND (reference sequence). The CDR3 covers 16 residues. The chain's CDR3 is CASTTAGGLPGGEQFF. Here the CDR3 DNA reads TGTGCCAGTACCACCGCCGGCGGACTCCCGGGGGGTGAGCAGTTCTTC. Drawing the rest from reference TRBV19 and TRBJ2-1, the complete variable domain is DGGITQSPKYLFRKEGQNVTLSCEQNLNHDAMYWYRQDPGQGLRLIYYSQIVNDFQKGDIAEGYSVSREKKESFPLTVTSAQKNPTAFYLCASTTAGGLPGGEQFFGPGTRLTVL.

V gene TRBV30 combines with J gene TRBJ1-2; D might be TRBD1 (6 bases). Germline CDR1 and CDR2: GTSNPN and SVGIG (reference sequence). This CDR3 has 13 residues. Trimming removed 5 bases at V and 2 bases at J, with 12 bases between. The DNA of the CDR3 is TGTGCCTGGGGCAAACAGGGAAACTATGGCTACACCTTC. This encodes CAWGKQGNYGYTF.

To note about this clone: Mismatch with germline at one junction end may stem from a read error. The J gene is TRBJ2-2, the V gene TRBV7-7; weak D call: TRBD2 (5 bases). Germline assignment: CDR1 SSHAT and CDR2 FNYEAQ (reference sequence). The CDR3 consists of 15 residues. The CDR3 DNA reads as TGTGCTAGCAGCTTAGCTTTCGGACTTGCCGGGGAGCTGTTTTTT. It translates to CASSLAFGLAGELFF.

This chain uses TRBV19 with TRBJ1-6, with TRBD1 matching 9 bases. Germline lookup yields CDR1 LNHDA and CDR2 SQIVND (reference sequence). Germline trimming cut 6 bases from V and 5 bases from J; bases unmatched to any gene: 5. This CDR3 contains 15 residues. The CDR3 protein is CASRDRGSNNSPLHF. CDR3 DNA sequence: TGTGCCAGTAGGGACAGGGGATCCAATAATTCACCCCTCCACTTT.

This rearrangement joins TRBV20-1 to TRBJ2-1; D is possibly TRBD2 (6 bases). Germline loops: CDR1 DFQATT, CDR2 SNEGSKA (reference sequence). The CDR3 runs 14 residues. Deletions cut 6 bases from V and 10 bases from J, with 22 bases between. The CDR3 nucleotides are TGCAGTGCCAGTTTTCCGGGAGTCGCACGGGAGCAGTTCTTC. The encoded protein is CSASFPGVAREQFF.

As concerns this clone: This sample includes further DNA sequences coding for the same CDR3. The V gene is TRBV30, the J gene TRBJ2-4; 9 nucleotides align to TRBD1. Germline CDR1 and CDR2: GTSNPN and SVGIG (reference sequence). The CDR3 consists of 16 residues. The ends lost 3 bases at V and 1 base at J; junction bases unmatched: 7. The DNA of the CDR3 is TGTGCCTGGAGCCGGGACAGGGTTGGCGCCAAAAACATTCAGTACTTC. Its translation is CAWSRDRVGAKNIQYF.

V is TRBV12-5 and J is TRBJ1-5; possibly TRBD1 for D (5 bases). The germline V gene has CDR1 LGHNT and CDR2 FRNRAP. The CDR3 extends over 15 amino acids. Trimming left V 5 bases short and J 4 bases short, with 15 bases between. In DNA, the CDR3 is TGTGCTAGTGGTCAGCAAGGGGATTGGAATCAGCCCCAGCATTTT. It is translated as CASGQQGDWNQPQHF.

The rearrangement uses TRBV18 and TRBJ2-6; 7 bases line up with TRBD1. The CDR3 is 15 residues long. Germline trimming cut 4 bases from V and 2 bases from J; bases unmatched to any gene: 2. Germline values: CDR1 KGHSH, CDR2 LQKENI. This CDR3 is CASSRQGAGANVLTF. The CDR3 DNA follows: TGTGCCAGCTCACGGCAGGGGGCTGGGGCCAACGTCCTGACTTTC.

The gene calls are TRBV30 and TRBJ1-6, with 9 nucleotides matching TRBD1. Trimming at V came to 3 bases and at J to 7 bases, leaving 4 bases not matched to a gene. Germline V gene lookup returns CDR1 GTSNPN and CDR2 SVGIG (reference sequence). The CDR3 length is 14 residues. The CDR3 nucleotides are TGTGCCTGGAGACGGGACAGGGCAAATTCACCCCTCCACTTT. It encodes CAWRRDRANSPLHF.

The rearrangement joins TRBV7-2 to TRBJ2-5; 12 positions match TRBD2. Germline-derived CDR1 and CDR2 are SGHTA and FQGNSA. The CDR3 extends over 15 amino acids. Trimming removed 4 bases from V and 5 bases from J; junction bases left unmatched: 5. The CDR3 nucleotides read TGTGCCAGCAGCTCACGGCTAGCGGGAGGGGAGACCCAGTACTTC. This codes for CASSSRLAGGETQYF.

The chain couples TRBV21-1 to TRBJ2-3; TRBD1, the table's D call, was not compared with the DNA. TRBV21-1 is a pseudogene segment. This CDR3 is 18 amino acids long. The CDR3 DNA reads TGTGCCAGCACCCCGCACTCCGCCCCTCAGGGGGCCACAGATACGCAGTATTTT. As protein: CASTPHSAPQGATDTQYF.

V and J are TRBV6-4 and TRBJ2-1; TRBD2 matches at 13 bases. V lost 10 bases to trimming and J lost 9 bases; unmatched junction nucleotides: 9. Germline loops: CDR1 MRHNA, CDR2 SNTAGT. The CDR3 runs 14 residues. The CDR3 bases are TGTGCCATTAAAAGGACTAGCGGGAGTAGTGAGCAGTTCTTC. It translates to CAIKRTSGSSEQFF.